This T cell receptor (beta chain) was recovered during a study of T-cell reconstitution after alpha-beta-depleted transplantation in children. General study findings and limits: Surviving recipient T cells and thymic progenitors accounted for the high day-60 TCRbeta diversity observed in some patients. Expanded graft clones numbering several hundred reportedly gave rise to alpha-beta T cells about two months after transplant.

Details on this clonotype: What it recognizes is unknown.

Germline loops: CDR1 MNHNS, CDR2 SASEGT. There are 17 residues in the CDR3. V lost 6 bases and J lost 7, with 27 bases in between. Using unique molecular identifiers, the investigators prepared the TCRbeta library. Via MiXCR, TCRdb re-called the PCR reads, giving one row per CDR3 protein. The table has fewer than 550,000 distinct CDR3 sequences, roughly 11% seen once. The chain links TRBV6-1 to TRBJ1-2; a possible D gene is TRBD1 (5 bases). Sample: PBMCs, mostly from graft donor cells, taken 180 days after TCRalphabeta/CD19-depleted stem cell transplant. The receptor was derived from a female patient between 2 and 10 years old who had a stem cell transplant for aplastic anemia, so the T cells may come from the graft donor. The CDR3 loop is CASSPISGTPNLLGYTF. The CDR3 DNA follows: TGTGCCAGCAGCCCAATCTCCGGGACCCCCAACCTCCTTGGCTACACCTTC.